These 7 T cell receptor beta chains were all obtained from the same sample, sequenced in a study of blood T cell repertoires in COVID-19. Profiling relied on immunoSEQ multiplex PCR, and the TCRdb table lists in-frame clones only, not all of them. Among 140,000 or so clones listed, over 80% were seen once. The sequencing sample was made of peripheral blood. These receptors all come from a woman aged 45-65 years with acute or convalescent COVID-19.

V gene TRBV4-1 combines with J gene TRBJ2-7; D might be TRBD1 (5 bases). Trimming took off 2 bases at V and 5 bases at J, with 10 bases between the two ends. The CDR3 length is 13 residues. CDR1 MGHRA and CDR2 YSYEKL come from the germline V gene. CDR3 in amino acids: CASSQNRGHEQYF. In nucleotides, the CDR3 is TGCGCCAGCAGCCAAAATAGGGGCCACGAGCAGTACTTC.

This rearrangement joins TRBV6-5 to TRBJ2-1; no definite D call. This CDR3 has 14 residues. The germline V and J ends were trimmed by 7 bases and 0 bases, with 10 bases remaining between them. Germline V gene data show CDR1 as MNHEY and CDR2 as SVGAGI. The CDR3 nucleotides are TGTGCCAGCACCCGCGGAAGCTCCTACAATGAGCAGTTCTTC. Translation gives CASTRGSSYNEQFF.

This chain links TRBV5-1 with TRBJ1-4; the D is unclear. From germline, CDR1 is SGHRS and CDR2 YFSETQ. CDR3 size: 14 residues. Trimming stripped 2 bases from V and 7 bases from J, with 12 bases between. The DNA for the CDR3 is TGCGCCAGCAGCTTACGTACGGGGATTGAAAAACTGTTTTTT. This gives the protein CASSLRTGIEKLFF.

This clone was counted only a few times. The chain links TRBV28 to TRBJ2-2, with D unresolved. The CDR3 spans 12 residues. Germline CDR1 MDHEN, CDR2 SYDVKM. Trimming took 5 bases from V and 2 from J, leaving 3 bases between them. The CDR3, as DNA: TGTGCCAGCAGTGGCAACACCGGGGAGCTGTTTTTT. The encoded protein is CASSGNTGELFF.

The gene calls are TRBV7-2 and TRBJ1-2, with D unresolved. The CDR3 sequence is 14 residues long. Per germline, CDR1 SGHTA and CDR2 FQGNSA. Trimming removed 1 base at V and 2 bases at J, with 8 bases between. As DNA, the CDR3 is TGTGCCAGCAGCTTAGTCCCGGGGAACTATGGCTACACCTTC. Amino acid sequence: CASSLVPGNYGYTF.

This clone showed up just a few times. The chain has TRBV5-8 and TRBJ2-7; a weak D match, TRBD2 (5 bases). The V gene lost 0 bases and the J gene lost 4 bases, with 14 bases spanning the gap. The CDR3 is 15 amino acids. Germline CDR1 SGHTS, CDR2 YDEGEE. The CDR3 region has the DNA TGTGCCAGCAGCTTGGCCCGATACCCGGGGTACGAGCAGTACTTC. Its protein product is CASSLARYPGYEQYF.

The table lists this clone with a count of one. This chain uses TRBV19 with TRBJ2-7; TRBD1 is a possible D gene (5 bases). This CDR3 is built from 15 residues. Germline V gives CDR1 LNHDA, CDR2 SQIVND (reference sequence). The V end was cut by 2 bases, the J end by 3 bases, with 14 bases between. This CDR3 reads CASSIIRDRGYEQYF. CDR3 bases: TGTGCCAGTAGTATAATCAGGGATAGGGGCTACGAGCAGTACTTC.